The source of this T cell receptor (beta chain) is a study of blood T cells in healthy people across ages. A second PCR of roughly 7 to 11 cycles used a sample-barcoded 5' primer and a J-beta primer mix. TCRdb re-analysed the 5' RACE reads in MiXCR, keeping a single row per CDR3 protein. Of around 800,000 distinct CDR3 sequences listed, about 53% were seen once; the top ten hold around 40%. Trimming removed 0 bases at V and 2 bases at J, with 7 bases between. The CDR3 extends over 14 amino acids. Per the germline V gene, CDR1 is SNHLY and CDR2 is FYNNEI. Every sample yielded at least 6.5 million isolated PBMCs. There were at least 5.5 micrograms of total RNA extracted from every sample. Findings of the study overall: With age, beta diversity per million T cells declined roughly linearly, significantly by 30 to 40.

On this clonotype itself: The target antigen is unknown.

This clonotype was obtained from a man older than 75 in good health. Sequenced sample: blood. This chain joins TRBV2 and TRBJ1-1; D unresolved. CDR3 in DNA: TGTGCCAGCAGTGAAGCCGGCTTCAACACTGAAGCTTTCTTT. Amino acid sequence: CASSEAGFNTEAFF.